This T cell receptor beta chain was observed in a study of stem cell transplantation in POMP-related autoinflammatory disease. The CDR3 length is 15 residues. Germline-derived CDR1 and CDR2 are SGHTA and FQGNSA. V was trimmed by 1 base and J by 4 bases, leaving 11 bases between them. PRAID combined immunodeficiency and autoinflammation. Sequenced by immunoSEQ multiplex PCR; TCRdb stores in-frame clones only, minus some. The table lists 25,000 to 30,000 clones, around 86% of them singletons. A few counts support this clone. The material was CD4+ T cells from PBMCs, obtained before stem cell transplantation. This sequence was found in a human donor with POMP-related autoinflammation and immune dysregulation (PRAID). The chain carries TRBV7-2 and TRBJ1-5, with a possible D match to TRBD1 (6 bases). CDR3: CASSLEGHTNQPQHF. The CDR3 region has the DNA TGTGCCAGCAGCTTAGAGGGACACACAAATCAGCCCCAGCATTTT. The entire variable domain, with the rest obtained from reference TRBV7-2 and TRBJ1-5, is as follows: GAGVSQSPSNKVTEKGKDVELRCDPISGHTALYWYRQSLGQGLEFLIYFQGNSAPDKSGLPSDRFSAERTGGSVSTLTIQRTQQEDSAVYLCASSLEGHTNQPQHFGDGTRLSIL.